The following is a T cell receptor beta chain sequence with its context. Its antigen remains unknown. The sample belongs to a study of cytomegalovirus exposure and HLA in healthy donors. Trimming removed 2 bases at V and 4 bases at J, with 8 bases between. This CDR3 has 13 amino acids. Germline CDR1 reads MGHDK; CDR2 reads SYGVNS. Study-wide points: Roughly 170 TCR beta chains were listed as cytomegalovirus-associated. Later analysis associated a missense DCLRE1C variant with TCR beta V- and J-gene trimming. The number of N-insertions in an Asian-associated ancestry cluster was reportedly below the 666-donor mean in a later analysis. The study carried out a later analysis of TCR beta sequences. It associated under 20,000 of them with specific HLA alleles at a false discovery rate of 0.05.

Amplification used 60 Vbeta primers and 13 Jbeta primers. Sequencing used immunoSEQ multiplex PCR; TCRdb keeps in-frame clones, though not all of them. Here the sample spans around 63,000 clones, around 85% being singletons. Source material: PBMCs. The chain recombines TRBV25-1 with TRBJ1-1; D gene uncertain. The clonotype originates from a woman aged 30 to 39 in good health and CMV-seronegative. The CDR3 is CASSEAVGTEAFF. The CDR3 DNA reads TGTGCCAGCAGTGAAGCGGTGGGCACTGAAGCTTTCTTT.